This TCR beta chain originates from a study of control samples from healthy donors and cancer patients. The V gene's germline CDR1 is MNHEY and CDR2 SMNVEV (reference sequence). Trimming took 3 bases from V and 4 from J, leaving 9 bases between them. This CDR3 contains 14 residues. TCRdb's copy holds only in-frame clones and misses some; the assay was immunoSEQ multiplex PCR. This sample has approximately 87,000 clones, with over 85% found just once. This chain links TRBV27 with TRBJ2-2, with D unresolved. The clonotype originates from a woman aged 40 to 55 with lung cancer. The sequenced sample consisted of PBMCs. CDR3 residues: CASSLVGGTGELFF. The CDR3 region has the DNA TGTGCCAGCAGTTTGGTGGGTGGCACCGGGGAGCTGTTTTTT.